A selection of T cell receptor beta chains follows, all from one sample in a study of blood T cell repertoires in COVID-19. Some clones are missing from TCRdb's copy, which holds only in-frame ones; the method was immunoSEQ multiplex PCR. Counted here are 150,000 to 180,000 clones, about 85% occurring once; the ten biggest clones make up 0.63%. The specimen was peripheral blood. These receptors all stem from a man in his sixties with COVID-19, enrolled during active disease. Each CDR3 is given with its conserved first and last residue. D genes are given only for firm matches. A clone size is listed for some rows: how often the clone was seen (once, few, many), or a class if it is expanded.

NA TRBJ2-2 once TRBV7-9 CASIEGGLGRELFF TGTGCCAGCATCGAAGGCGGGTTGGGCCGGGAGCTGTTTTTT
NA TRBJ2-2 NA TRBV24-1 CATSDAREANTGELFF TGTGCCACCAGTGATGCCCGTGAGGCGAACACCGGGGAGCTGTTTTTT
NA TRBJ1-4 NA TRBV2 CASSAQATNEKLFF TGTGCCAGCAGTGCACAGGCCACTAATGAAAAACTGTTTTTT
TRBD1 TRBJ2-4 NA TRBV4-1 CASSRQGDSKNIQYF TGCGCCAGCAGCCGCCAGGGGGATTCCAAAAACATTCAGTACTTC
TRBD2 TRBJ2-2 NA TRBV5-5 CASSFGTSGRNPLTGELFF TGTGCCAGCAGTTTCGGGACTAGCGGGAGAAACCCGCTCACCGGGGAGCTGTTTTTT
NA TRBJ1-4 NA TRBV15 CATSRETTGTNEKLFF TGTGCCACCAGCAGAGAGACCACAGGGACGAATGAAAAACTGTTTTTT
NA TRBJ2-1 NA TRBV11-3 CASSPGNNQVNEQFF TGTGCCAGCAGCCCCGGGAATAACCAGGTCAATGAGCAGTTCTTC
TRBD1 TRBJ2-7 NA TRBV13 CASSQAGQGGHEQYF TGTGCCAGCAGCCAGGCCGGACAGGGGGGCCACGAGCAGTACTTC
NA TRBJ1-2 once TRBV2 CASSVADNYGYTF TGTGCCAGCAGTGTGGCAGATAACTATGGCTACACCTTC
TRBD1 TRBJ1-1 NA TRBV11-1 CASSLNRGQGTEAFF TGTGCCAGCAGCTTAAACAGGGGGCAGGGCACTGAAGCTTTCTTT
TRBD1 TRBJ2-7 NA TRBV7-2 CASSSTPGQGYEQYF TGTGCCAGCAGCTCAACGCCGGGACAGGGGTACGAGCAGTACTTC
TRBD1 TRBJ2-1 NA TRBV7-3 CASSQRRDRVTEQFF TGTGCCAGCAGCCAACGCCGGGACAGGGTCACTGAGCAGTTCTTC
NA TRBJ1-5 NA TRBV3-1/TRBV3-2 CASSQGSAGGGNQPQHF TGTGCCAGCAGCCAGGGTTCGGCCGGCGGCGGCAATCAGCCCCAGCATTTT
NA TRBJ2-2 NA TRBV7-3 CASSPRHGGAPGELFF TGTGCCAGCAGCCCCAGGCACGGGGGAGCCCCCGGGGAGCTGTTTTTT
NA TRBJ1-6 NA TRBV18 CASSPPTSPTTNSPLHF TGTGCCAGCTCACCACCAACATCTCCAACCACTAATTCACCCCTCCACTTT
TRBD1 TRBJ2-7 NA TRBV18 CASSRQGAEEQYF TGTGCCAGCTCTAGACAGGGGGCGGAAGAGCAGTACTTC
TRBD1 TRBJ1-2 NA TRBV28 CASRLTGESGGGYTF TGTGCCAGCAGATTGACAGGGGAAAGTGGAGGGGGCTACACCTTC
NA TRBJ2-5 NA TRBV6-2/TRBV6-3 CASSYRIRGLRETQYF TGTGCCAGCAGTTACCGGATAAGGGGTCTAAGGGAGACCCAGTACTTC